This T cell receptor beta chain is from a study of immune evolution from preneoplasia to lung adenocarcinoma. Findings and caveats of the study: Normal lung had highest clonality; later lesions appeared denser, more diverse.

About this clone: Its antigen is undetermined.

Germline CDR1 reads MNHEY; CDR2 reads SVGAGI. The CDR3 sequence is 15 residues long. With V trimmed by 2 bases and J by 8 bases, 8 bases remained unmatched. Method: immunoSEQ multiplex PCR; TCRdb's copy keeps in-frame clones and lacks some. The profile shows thousands of clones, around four fifths of them singletons. The clonotype originates from a donor at least 70 years old with lung adenocarcinoma. The chain carries TRBV6-5 and TRBJ1-2; TRBD1 aligns across 10 bases. Sequencing was performed on FFPE lung adenocarcinoma in situ tissue. For the CDR3, the DNA is TGTGCCAGCAGTTACCAGACAGGGGGCGGAATGGGCTACACCTTC. Amino acid sequence: CASSYQTGGGMGYTF.